This T cell receptor (beta chain) was found in a study of neurological immune-mediated disorders. Whole-study findings and limits: Across subjects, expanded clones had no CDR3 amino acid sequences in common, pointing to private repertoires in all groups.

With respect to this clonotype: Its target is not known.

The study built unsorted libraries from 2 million PBMCs kept at -80 C. Looked up from germline, CDR1 is WSHSY and CDR2 is SAAADI. The CDR3 has 15 amino acids. V was clipped by 4 bases and J by 0 bases, with 10 bases between them. 5'RACE employing 10-nucleotide random UMIs yielded the cDNA. TCRdb re-derived calls from the 5' RACE reads in MiXCR, one entry per CDR3 protein. Altogether roughly 80,000 distinct CDR3 sequences are present, under 10% being singletons, with the ten largest covering about 1.7%. The TCR sequence derives from a man aged 50 to 59 in good health. The specimen sequenced was PBMCs. This chain uses TRBV10-2 with TRBJ2-1, with D perhaps TRBD1 (5 bases). CDR3 sequence (DNA): TGCGCCAGCAGTGCGGTAGGGGACTCCTACAATGAGCAGTTCTTC. Encoded protein: CASSAVGDSYNEQFF.